The rows below give T cell receptor beta chains drawn from one sample of a study of blood T cell repertoires in COVID-19. Data came from immunoSEQ multiplex PCR; TCRdb stores just in-frame clones and leaves some out. The repertoire holds some 120,000 clones, with 80% to 90% as singletons. Sequences were obtained from peripheral blood. The receptors derive from a woman in her forties or fifties with active or convalescent COVID-19. Each CDR3 is given with its conserved first and last residue. The order of the fields is J gene, V gene, D gene, clone size, CDR3 protein, CDR3 DNA. The D gene is left open where the match is weak. A row's size may be missing; if present it is once, few, many or a size class.

TRBJ1-5,TRBV5-6,TRBD1,NA,CASSFAGGPQHF,TGTGCCAGCAGCTTCGCAGGGGGCCCCCAGCATTTT
TRBJ2-7,TRBV3-1/TRBV3-2,TRBD2,once,CASSQRPRTSGTNSYEQYF,TGTGCCAGCAGCCAAAGGCCCAGGACTAGCGGGACAAACTCCTACGAGCAGTACTTC
TRBJ2-1,TRBV27,NA,once,CASSPLGLDYNEQFF,TGTGCCAGTTCCCCCCTAGGACTGGATTACAATGAGCAGTTCTTC
TRBJ1-6,TRBV18,NA,NA,CASSLTDFNSPLHF,TGTGCCAGCTCACTGACAGATTTCAATTCACCCCTCCACTTT
TRBJ2-7,TRBV6-2/TRBV6-3,TRBD2,NA,CASSTGLAEPRPYEQYF,TGTGCCAGCAGTACGGGACTAGCGGAACCTCGGCCCTACGAGCAGTACTTC
TRBJ2-5,TRBV3-1/TRBV3-2,NA,NA,CASSQVGGGSLTYF,NA
TRBJ1-1,TRBV3-1/TRBV3-2,NA,NA,CASSQGTGISNTEAFF,TGTGCCAGCAGCCAAGGTACAGGGATTTCGAACACTGAAGCTTTCTTT
TRBJ2-1,TRBV28,TRBD2,NA,CASSSNLLLAGGVYNEQFF,TGTGCCAGCAGTTCGAACCTATTACTAGCGGGAGGGGTCTACAATGAGCAGTTCTTC
TRBJ1-1,TRBV14,NA,NA,CASSLTRANTEAFF,TGTGCCAGCAGCCTGACCAGGGCGAACACTGAAGCTTTCTTT
TRBJ1-3,TRBV9,NA,NA,CASSVVRAGNTIYF,TGTGCCAGCAGCGTAGTCAGGGCTGGAAACACCATATATTTT
TRBJ2-7,TRBV2,TRBD2,NA,CASSEGSGSWYEQYF,TGTGCCAGCAGTGAGGGGAGCGGGAGTTGGTACGAGCAGTACTTC
TRBJ1-1,TRBV6-5,NA,once,CASSYSRLFSNTEAFF,TGTGCCAGCAGTTACTCGAGACTATTTTCTAACACTGAAGCTTTCTTT
TRBJ2-1,TRBV7-2,NA,NA,CASSLEVTGDNEQFF,TGTGCCAGCAGCTTAGAAGTGACCGGGGACAATGAGCAGTTCTTC
TRBJ2-3,TRBV4-3,TRBD2,NA,CASSRGGAGDPDTQYF,TGCGCCAGCAGCCGAGGAGGGGCGGGAGATCCAGATACGCAGTATTTT